The clone carrying this T cell receptor beta chain has at least ten counts. CDR3 length: 15 amino acids. Germline V gene lookup returns CDR1 SGHRS and CDR2 YFSETQ. The V end was cut by 2 bases, the J end by 2 bases, with 11 bases between. The data belong to a study of T cells of healthy individuals. TCRdb fed the 5' RACE reads into MiXCR, producing one record per CDR3 protein. The table lists about 96,000 distinct CDR3 sequences, about 16% of them singletons. The receptor was derived from a human donor in good health. The chain uses TRBV5-1 and TRBJ2-1; D unresolved. CDR3 sequence (DNA): TGCGCCAGCAGCTTATCTCCCCTTCCCTACAATGAGCAGTTCTTC. Protein: CASSLSPLPYNEQFF.